The clone carrying this T cell receptor (beta chain) has only a few counts. The antigen remains undetermined. In the library, individual cDNA molecules carried attached unique molecular identifiers. TCRdb passed the 5' RACE reads through MiXCR, listing each CDR3 protein once. The data show 80,000 or so distinct CDR3 sequences, with 15% to 18% seen just once and 9% to 15% held by the top ten. This sample is part of a study of early T cells in non-severe SARS-CoV-2 infection. About the study: Unsorted whole blood bulk RNA was sequenced, with unpaired chains.

Study-wide points: The matching step, a VDJdb search, favored anti-spike CD8 responses and missed private and CD4 specificities.

The specimen was whole blood. This clonotype was obtained from an adult who was a healthcare worker with PCR-confirmed SARS-CoV-2 infection or an uninfected control (not recorded which).

The CDR3 DNA is TGCGCCAGCAGCGTAGGGACAGGATTCTATGGCTACACCTTC. Its translation is CASSVGTGFYGYTF. V and J are TRBV5-1 and TRBJ1-2; 8 bases map to TRBD1. The germline V gene encodes CDR1 SGHRS and CDR2 YFSETQ. V lost 4 bases and J lost 4; bases outside the gene matches: 6. The CDR3 is made up of 14 amino acids.